The 29 T cell receptor beta chains given below trace back to one sample, sequenced in a study of T cell responses to AZD1222 COVID-19 vaccine (dated by TCRdb to the early 2020s). Library preparation was by the immunoSEQ multiplex PCR assay. TCRdb obtained this table from immuneACCESS and retained in-frame rearrangements with V and J assigned. These tables miss some clones; where compared with another copy, unresolved V genes account for less than half of the shortfall, and the remainder is unexplained. For this sample the table gives about 110,000 clones, of which roughly 89% were detected only once. Over 35% of the sample goes to the ten largest clones. The time point label of this sample denotes: about 28 days (+/-7) after the second vaccine dose. The source material was peripheral blood, sampled 28 days after the second AZD1222 dose. These receptor sequences come from an adult who received the AZD1222 COVID-19 vaccine.

V is TRBV6-5 and J is TRBJ2-1; 9 nucleotides line up with TRBD1. The V gene end was trimmed by 6 bases and the J gene end by 1 base; junction bases not matched to a gene: 4. The CDR3 consists of 15 residues. Germline CDR1 and CDR2: MNHEY and SVGAGI. This CDR3 is CASRRDRASYNEQFF. CDR3 coding DNA: TGTGCCAGCAGAAGGGACAGGGCTTCCTACAATGAGCAGTTCTTC.

This rearrangement joins TRBV28 to TRBJ2-7, with D possibly TRBD1 on 5 matching bases. V lost 3 bases and J 0 bases, leaving 12 bases between the germline ends. The CDR3 spans 15 residues. Germline CDR1 and CDR2: MDHEN and SYDVKM. The DNA for the CDR3 is TGTGCCAGCAGTTTTAAGGGCAGGGCCTCCTACGAGCAGTACTTC. Translating gives CASSFKGRASYEQYF. The full variable domain, completed using reference TRBV28 and TRBJ2-7, is DVKVTQSSRYLVKRTGEKVFLECVQDMDHENMFWYRQDPGLGLRLIYFSYDVKMKEKGDIPEGYSVSREKKERFSLILESASTNQTSMYLCASSFKGRASYEQYFGPGTRLTVT.

The chain combines TRBV5-1 with TRBJ1-2; D unresolved. This CDR3 is built from 13 residues. Germline V gene lookup returns CDR1 SGHRS and CDR2 YFSETQ. V was cut by 7 bases and J by 4 bases, with 14 bases left in between. CDR3: CASGESGAYGYTF. The CDR3 nucleotides are TGCGCCAGCGGGGAGTCGGGAGCCTATGGCTACACCTTC.

The chain carries TRBV6-5 and TRBJ1-1, with unresolved D. Trimming removed 6 bases at V and 4 bases at J, with 12 bases between. There are 13 residues in the CDR3. The germline gives CDR1 MNHEY, CDR2 SVGAGI. This chain's CDR3 is CASRPRLSTEAFF. In nucleotides, the CDR3 is TGTGCCAGCAGGCCCAGATTATCCACTGAAGCTTTCTTT.

The chain has TRBV4-3 and TRBJ1-6; maybe TRBD1 (5 bases). The CDR3 runs 14 residues. Germline V gene lookup returns CDR1 LGHNA and CDR2 YSLEER. With 0 bases removed from V and 10 bases from J, the gap between germline ends came to 10 bases. The CDR3 nucleotides are TGCGCCAGCAGCCAAGAGGGGGTTGGATCACCCCTCCACTTT. It translates to CASSQEGVGSPLHF.

The CDR3 sequence: CASPPGGHLVHEQYF. Written as DNA, the CDR3 is TGTGCCAGCCCCCCCGGGGGTCATTTAGTACACGAGCAGTACTTC. The genes are TRBV28 and TRBJ2-7; tentative D call: TRBD2 (6 bases). Germline loops: CDR1 MDHEN, CDR2 SYDVKM. The germline V and J ends were trimmed by 8 bases and 5 bases, with 22 bases remaining between them. The CDR3 runs 15 residues.

This clone has only a few counts. The chain has TRBV7-8 and TRBJ2-1, with 10 bases that match TRBD2. Germline CDR1 SGHVS, CDR2 FQNEAQ. The CDR3 contains 16 residues. The trim removed 5 bases at V and 3 bases at J, leaving 7 bases unmatched. CDR3 in amino acids: CASSVRLAGLYNEQFF. The CDR3 DNA reads TGTGCCAGCAGCGTCCGACTAGCGGGTCTCTACAATGAGCAGTTCTTC.

The chain joins TRBV7-2 to TRBJ1-2, with 7 bases identical to TRBD1. In germline, CDR1 is SGHTA, CDR2 FQGNSA. Trimming at V came to 1 base and at J to 2 bases, leaving 4 bases not matched to a gene. The CDR3 runs 15 residues. The CDR3 spells CASSLGTGHNYGYTF. CDR3 bases: TGTGCCAGCAGCTTAGGGACAGGCCACAACTATGGCTACACCTTC.

J is TRBJ2-4 and V is TRBV27; D gene uncertain. The CDR3 length is 18 residues. Trimming shortened V by 5 bases and J by 1 base, and 21 bases separated the two germline ends. Germline V gene lookup returns CDR1 MNHEY and CDR2 SMNVEV (reference sequence). CDR3 coding DNA: TGTGCCAGCAGTAGGAGTCGGCTATCCCCATCCGCCAAAAACATTCAGTACTTC. It specifies CASSRSRLSPSAKNIQYF.

The V call is TRBV7-2, the J call TRBJ2-1, with TRBD2 identical over 9 bases. Germline V lookup: CDR1 SGHTA, CDR2 FQGNSA. The V and J ends lost 3 bases and 6 bases, in that order; junction bases with no gene match: 15. This CDR3 is 18 amino acids long. The CDR3 is CASSFEAGGSARINEQFF. CDR3 nucleotide sequence: TGTGCCAGCAGCTTCGAAGCGGGAGGTTCGGCGCGGATCAATGAGCAGTTCTTC.

The rearrangement links TRBV28 to TRBJ1-1; weak D call: TRBD1 (5 bases). Germline values: CDR1 MDHEN, CDR2 SYDVKM. This CDR3 spans 11 amino acids. The V end lost 8 bases, the J end lost 1 base, and 5 bases lay between the germline ends. This chain's CDR3 is CASQGNTEAFF. CDR3 in DNA: TGTGCCAGCCAGGGGAACACTGAAGCTTTCTTT.

This chain links TRBV4-2 with TRBJ2-7; TRBD2 might be the D (6 bases). The length of the CDR3 is 14 residues. The germline gives CDR1 LGHNA, CDR2 YNFKEQ. Deletions cut 5 bases from V and 5 bases from J, with 16 bases between. The CDR3 reads CASSSGLPPNEQYF. The CDR3 DNA reads TGTGCCAGCAGCTCAGGACTACCTCCTAACGAGCAGTACTTC.

This chain joins TRBV30 and TRBJ2-1; TRBD2 agrees at 12 bases. Germline-derived CDR1 and CDR2 are GTSNPN and SVGIG (reference sequence). V lost 2 bases to trimming and J lost 5 bases; unmatched junction nucleotides: 10. The CDR3 has 17 residues. The CDR3, as DNA: TGTGCCTGGAGTCTAGTCCTAACTAGCGGGAGGCACAATGAGCAGTTCTTC. This codes for CAWSLVLTSGRHNEQFF.

The CDR3 is CASSPATSNTEAFF. Here the CDR3 DNA reads TGTGCCAGCAGCCCAGCAACCTCGAACACTGAAGCTTTCTTT. J is TRBJ1-1 and V is TRBV3-1 (or the pseudogene TRBV3-2); no clear D. The CDR3 has 14 amino acids. The germline CDR1 and CDR2 sequences are LGHDT and YNNKEL (reference sequence). V lost 4 bases and J lost 1, with 10 bases in between.

The chain recombines TRBV19 with TRBJ1-2, with 8 nucleotides matching TRBD1. The length of the CDR3 is 15 residues. Trimming at V came to 1 base and at J to 4 bases, leaving 5 bases not matched to a gene. Germline assignment: CDR1 LNHDA and CDR2 SQIVND (reference sequence). CDR3 coding DNA: TGTGCCAGTAGTATAGGGCCAGGGGGCGTCTATGGCTACACCTTC. The encoded protein is CASSIGPGGVYGYTF.

This clone has a handful of counts. The J gene is TRBJ1-4, the V gene TRBV10-2; 7 nucleotides align to TRBD1. The J segment lost 7 bases and the V segment lost 1 base, leaving 6 bases of the junction unmatched. The CDR3 runs to 15 residues. The germline CDR1 and CDR2 sequences are WSHSY and SAAADI. CDR3 DNA sequence: TGCGCCAGCAGTGAGTGGAGACAGGGAGGTGAAAAACTGTTTTTT. It is translated as CASSEWRQGGEKLFF.

V and J are TRBV27 and TRBJ2-1; D may correspond to TRBD1 or TRBD2 (6 bases each). The CDR3 totals 13 residues. The V gene lost 11 bases and the J gene lost 3 bases, with 14 bases spanning the gap. Per the germline V gene, CDR1 is MNHEY and CDR2 is SMNVEV (reference sequence). The chain's CDR3 is CAPSGANYNEQFF. CDR3 bases: TGTGCCCCCTCGGGGGCCAACTACAATGAGCAGTTCTTC.

The CDR3 region is CASSSSSGAYNEQFF. CDR3 nucleotides: TGTGCCAGCAGTTCTTCTAGCGGGGCATACAATGAGCAGTTCTTC. This chain connects TRBV27 to TRBJ2-1; 9 nucleotides line up with TRBD2. This CDR3 is 15 amino acids long. The J segment lost 4 bases and the V segment lost 4 bases, leaving 5 bases of the junction unmatched. The germline CDR1 and CDR2 sequences are MNHEY and SMNVEV (reference sequence).

V and J are TRBV19 and TRBJ1-2; D might be TRBD1 (5 bases). The germline V gene encodes CDR1 LNHDA and CDR2 SQIVND (reference sequence). The CDR3 runs 16 residues. V lost 3 bases and J 7 bases, leaving 21 bases between the germline ends. The CDR3 sequence: CASSITEGGTRGGYTF. CDR3 DNA sequence: TGTGCCAGTAGTATCACTGAAGGAGGGACTCGAGGTGGCTACACCTTC.

CDR3: CASRRGLAGGGTGELFF. DNA of the CDR3: TGTGCCAGCAGGCGCGGACTAGCGGGAGGAGGTACCGGGGAGCTGTTTTTT. V usage is TRBV11-2 and J usage is TRBJ2-2, with TRBD2 identical over 14 bases. J gave up 5 bases and V 6 bases, and 8 bases lay outside the gene matches. Per the germline V gene, CDR1 is SGHAT and CDR2 is FQNNGV. This CDR3 region has 17 residues.

This clone was detected once. This chain links TRBV5-1 with TRBJ1-1, with a tentative D call TRBD1 (5 bases). This CDR3 is 15 amino acids long. In germline, CDR1 is SGHRS, CDR2 YFSETQ. Trimming took 3 bases from V and 1 from J, leaving 13 bases between them. Here the CDR3 reads CASSSGTASNTEAFF. The CDR3 DNA is TGCGCCAGCAGCTCAGGGACGGCATCGAACACTGAAGCTTTCTTT.

The chain employs TRBV2 and TRBJ2-1, with TRBD1 matching over 7 bases. Trimming at V came to 5 bases and at J to 6 bases, leaving 4 bases not matched to a gene. This CDR3 is built from 13 residues. Germline CDR1 reads SNHLY; CDR2 reads FYNNEI. CDR3 DNA: TGTGCCAGCAGTTCGGGGACAGTCAATGAGCAGTTCTTC. It codes for CASSSGTVNEQFF.

The rearrangement joins TRBV29-1 to TRBJ1-2; a possible D gene is TRBD1 (5 bases). V was clipped by 7 bases and J by 0 bases, with 9 bases between them. Per germline, CDR1 SQVTM and CDR2 ANQGSEA. This CDR3 contains 12 residues. The chain's CDR3 is CSAGTSNYGYTF. The CDR3 bases are TGCAGCGCGGGGACGTCTAACTATGGCTACACCTTC.

This chain joins TRBV30 and TRBJ2-7; D is perhaps TRBD1 (5 bases). V was trimmed by 1 base and J by 9 bases, leaving 16 bases between them. Germline V CDR1 and CDR2: GTSNPN, SVGIG (reference sequence). The CDR3 consists of 13 residues. CDR3 nucleotide sequence: TGTGCCTGGAGTGAGGAACCCAGGGCGAGGCAGTACTTC. Protein: CAWSEEPRARQYF.

This rearrangement joins TRBV12-3 or TRBV12-4 to TRBJ2-5, with 10 positions matching TRBD2. J lost 4 bases, V lost 6 bases, and 2 bases had no gene match. This CDR3 spans 13 amino acids. The CDR3 loop reads CASRRTSGETQYF. DNA of the CDR3: TGTGCCAGCAGGCGGACTAGCGGAGAGACCCAGTACTTC.

The rearrangement links TRBV9 to TRBJ2-7, with 7 bases fitting TRBD2. CDR3 length: 14 amino acids. Per the germline V gene, CDR1 is SGDLS and CDR2 is YYNGEE. Losses at the gene ends were 0 bases for V and 7 bases for J; bases not matched to a gene: 7. The CDR3 protein is CASSVGLAAGEQYF. The CDR3 DNA follows: TGTGCCAGCAGCGTAGGGCTAGCGGCGGGGGAGCAGTACTTC. The complete variable domain, with remaining parts taken from reference TRBV9 and TRBJ2-7, reads DSGVTQTPKHLITATGQRVTLRCSPRSGDLSVYWYQQSLDQGLQFLIQYYNGEERAKGNILERFSAQQFPDLHSELNLSSLELGDSALYFCASSVGLAAGEQYFGPGTRLTVT.

V usage is TRBV4-3 and J usage is TRBJ2-4; TRBD1 matches 8 bases. In germline, CDR1 is LGHNA, CDR2 YSLEER. The V gene end was trimmed by 5 bases and the J gene end by 6 bases; junction bases not matched to a gene: 6. CDR3 length: 14 amino acids. DNA for the CDR3: TGCGCCAGCAGCGCCGCCGGACAGGGAAACATTCAGTACTTC. It specifies CASSAAGQGNIQYF.

V usage is TRBV29-1 and J usage is TRBJ2-7, with D uncertain. This CDR3 is 11 amino acids long. Germline V gene sequence: CDR1 SQVTM, CDR2 ANQGSEA. Trimming left V 4 bases short and J 5 bases short, with 9 bases between. The CDR3 region is CSVGPDHEQYF. The CDR3 DNA reads TGCAGCGTTGGCCCGGACCACGAGCAGTACTTC.

The chain has TRBV20-1 and TRBJ2-5; D is ambiguous. Germline V lookup: CDR1 DFQATT, CDR2 SNEGSKA (reference sequence). Trimming stripped 6 bases from V and 11 bases from J, with 16 bases between. CDR3 length: 11 residues. CDR3 residues: CSARATDSQYF. Here the CDR3 DNA reads TGCAGTGCCCGCGCGACTGATTCACAGTACTTC.